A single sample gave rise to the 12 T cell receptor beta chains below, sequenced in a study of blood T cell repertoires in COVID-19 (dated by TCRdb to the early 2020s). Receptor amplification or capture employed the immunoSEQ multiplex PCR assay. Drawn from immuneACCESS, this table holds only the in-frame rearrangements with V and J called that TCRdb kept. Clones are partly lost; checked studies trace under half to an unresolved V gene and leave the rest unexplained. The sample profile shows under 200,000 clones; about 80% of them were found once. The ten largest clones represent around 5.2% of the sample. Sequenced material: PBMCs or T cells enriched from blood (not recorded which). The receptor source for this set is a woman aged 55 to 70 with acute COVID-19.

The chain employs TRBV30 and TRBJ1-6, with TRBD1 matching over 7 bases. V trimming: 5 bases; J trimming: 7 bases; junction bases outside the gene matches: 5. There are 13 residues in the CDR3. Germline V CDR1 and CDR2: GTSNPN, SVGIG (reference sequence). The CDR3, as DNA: TGTGCCTGGTTGGGACAGCCCAATTCACCCCTCCACTTT. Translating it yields CAWLGQPNSPLHF.

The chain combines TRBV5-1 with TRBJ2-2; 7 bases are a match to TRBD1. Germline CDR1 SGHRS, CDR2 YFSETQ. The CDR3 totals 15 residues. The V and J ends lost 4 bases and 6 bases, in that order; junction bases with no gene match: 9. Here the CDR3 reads CASSPRQGTSGELFF. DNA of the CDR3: TGCGCCAGCAGCCCACGACAGGGAACGTCCGGGGAGCTGTTTTTT.

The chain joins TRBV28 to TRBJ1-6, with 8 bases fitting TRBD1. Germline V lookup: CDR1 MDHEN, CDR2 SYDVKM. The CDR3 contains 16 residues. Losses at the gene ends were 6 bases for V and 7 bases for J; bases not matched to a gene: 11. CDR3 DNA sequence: TGTGCCAGCAGCAACCCCGGACAGGGAGACAATTCACCCCTCCACTTT. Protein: CASSNPGQGDNSPLHF.

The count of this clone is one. The chain's CDR3 is CATRDFAKNIQYF. As DNA, the CDR3 is TGTGCCACCAGGGACTTTGCCAAAAACATTCAGTACTTC. The chain employs TRBV21-1 and TRBJ2-4; the table's D call, TRBD2, has no DNA check behind it. TRBV21-1 is an annotated pseudogene. The CDR3 has 13 amino acids.

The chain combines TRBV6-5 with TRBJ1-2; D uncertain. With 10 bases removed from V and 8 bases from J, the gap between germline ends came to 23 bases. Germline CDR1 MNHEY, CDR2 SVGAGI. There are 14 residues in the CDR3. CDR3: CAINTGRRTDGYTF. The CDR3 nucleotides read TGTGCCATCAATACTGGGAGACGAACGGACGGCTACACCTTC.

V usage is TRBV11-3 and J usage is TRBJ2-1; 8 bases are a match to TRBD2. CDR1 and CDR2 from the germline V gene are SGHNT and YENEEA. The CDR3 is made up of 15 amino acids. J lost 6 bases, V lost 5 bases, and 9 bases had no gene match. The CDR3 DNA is TGTGCCAGCAGCCAAATAGCGGGGCAGCTCAATGAGCAGTTCTTC. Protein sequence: CASSQIAGQLNEQFF. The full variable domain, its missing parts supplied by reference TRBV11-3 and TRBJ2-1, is EAGVVQSPRYKIIEKKQPVAFWCNPISGHNTLYWYLQNLGQGPELLIRYENEEAVDDSQLPKDRFSAERLKGVDSTLKIQPAELGDSAVYLCASSQIAGQLNEQFFGPGTRLTVL.

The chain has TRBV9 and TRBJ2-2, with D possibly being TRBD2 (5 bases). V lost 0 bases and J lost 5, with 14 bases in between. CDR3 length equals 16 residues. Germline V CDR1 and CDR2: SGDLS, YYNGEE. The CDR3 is CASSVVGSQRTGELFF. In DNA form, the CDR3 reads TGTGCCAGCAGCGTAGTGGGGAGCCAGAGGACCGGGGAGCTGTTTTTT.

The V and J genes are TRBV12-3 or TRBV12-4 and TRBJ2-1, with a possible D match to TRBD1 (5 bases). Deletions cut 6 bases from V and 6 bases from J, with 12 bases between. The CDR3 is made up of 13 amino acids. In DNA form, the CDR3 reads TGTGCCAGCAGGGAGTTTGGGGCCAATGAGCAGTTCTTC. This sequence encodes CASREFGANEQFF.

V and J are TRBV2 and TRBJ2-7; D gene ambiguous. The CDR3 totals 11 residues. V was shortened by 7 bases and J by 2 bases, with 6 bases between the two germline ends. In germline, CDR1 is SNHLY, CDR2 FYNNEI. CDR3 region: CASISAYEQYV. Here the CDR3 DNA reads TGTGCCAGCATCTCCGCCTACGAGCAGTACGTC.

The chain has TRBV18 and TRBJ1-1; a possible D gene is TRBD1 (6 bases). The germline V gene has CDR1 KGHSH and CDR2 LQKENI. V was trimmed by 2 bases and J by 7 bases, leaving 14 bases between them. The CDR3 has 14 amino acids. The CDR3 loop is CASSPEQGWGEAFF. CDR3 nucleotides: TGTGCCAGCTCACCAGAACAGGGTTGGGGTGAAGCTTTCTTT.

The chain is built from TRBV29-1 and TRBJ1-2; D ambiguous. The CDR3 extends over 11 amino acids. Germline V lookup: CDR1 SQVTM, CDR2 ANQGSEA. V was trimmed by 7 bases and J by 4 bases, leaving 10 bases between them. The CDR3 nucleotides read TGCAGCGCTGTGAGGGCCTATGGCTACACCTTC. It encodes CSAVRAYGYTF.

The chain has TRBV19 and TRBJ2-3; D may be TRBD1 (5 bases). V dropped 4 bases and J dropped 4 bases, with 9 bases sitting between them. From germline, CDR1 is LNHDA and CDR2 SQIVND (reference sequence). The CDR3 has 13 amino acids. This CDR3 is CASSKQGADTQYF. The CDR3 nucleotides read TGTGCCAGTAGTAAGCAGGGCGCAGATACGCAGTATTTT.